Listed here are 17 T cell receptor beta chains from one sample, sequenced in a study of response to subunit inactivated influenza vaccine. In TCRdb, the RT-PCR reads were re-called with MiXCR into one record per CDR3 protein. The repertoire consists of more than 200,000 distinct CDR3 sequences, with 9% to 15% occurring once and the leading ten covering less than 8.5%. The sample consisted of non-naive T cells sorted from PBMCs, taken roughly 15 days before vaccination. The receptors stem from a man aged 45-65 years who received an inactivated influenza vaccine.

The genes are TRBV28 and TRBJ2-1; 7 nucleotides match TRBD2. V lost 2 bases, J lost 1 base, and 2 bases stayed unmatched. CDR1 and CDR2 (germline): MDHEN, SYDVKM. CDR3 length: 15 residues. Here the CDR3 DNA reads TGTGCCAGCAGTTTAACGCGGGAGTCCTACAATGAGCAGTTCTTC. Translated: CASSLTRESYNEQFF.

This chain links TRBV29-1 with TRBJ1-2; a possible D gene is TRBD1 (5 bases). The germline gives CDR1 SQVTM, CDR2 ANQGSEA. The CDR3 runs 12 residues. V was shortened by 4 bases and J by 5 bases, with 11 bases between the two germline ends. The CDR3 DNA reads as TGCAGCGTTGGGGGGGGTTTATATGGCTACACCTTC. As protein: CSVGGGLYGYTF.

This clonotype was seen repeatedly, ten times or more. The V gene is TRBV4-3, the J gene TRBJ2-2; possibly TRBD1 or TRBD2 for D (5 bases each). In germline, CDR1 is LGHNA, CDR2 YSLEER. The germline V and J ends were trimmed by 4 bases and 0 bases, with 30 bases remaining between them. The CDR3 consists of 22 residues. The CDR3, as DNA: TGCGCCAGCAGCCTCGGTCTTCAATACGGGACGGACCAGACTTCGAACACCGGGGAGCTGTTTTTT. This gives the protein CASSLGLQYGTDQTSNTGELFF.

The rearrangement uses TRBV20-1 and TRBJ2-3; 7 bases fit TRBD2. V shed 6 bases, J shed 0 bases, and the junction held 6 bases outside the gene matches. The CDR3 has 14 amino acids. CDR1 and CDR2 (germline): DFQATT, SNEGSKA (reference sequence). The CDR3 spells CSAPGRGSTDTQYF. In nucleotides, the CDR3 is TGCAGTGCCCCGGGGCGGGGGAGCACAGATACGCAGTATTTT.

The chain joins TRBV5-5 to TRBJ1-6, with D possibly being TRBD1 (5 bases). CDR1 is SGHKS and CDR2 is YYEKEE in the germline V gene (reference sequence). Trimming left V 7 bases short and J 10 bases short, with 24 bases between. The CDR3 runs 16 residues. The CDR3, as DNA: TGTGCCAGCGGGCTTATTACCGCGCAGGGACGGTCACCCCTCCACTTT. Protein sequence: CASGLITAQGRSPLHF.

The chain carries TRBV5-1 and TRBJ1-4; unclear D gene. Germline V gene lookup returns CDR1 SGHRS and CDR2 YFSETQ. The CDR3 has 15 amino acids. The V gene lost 4 bases and the J gene lost 3 bases, with 13 bases spanning the gap. This chain's CDR3 is CASSPGSLANEKLFF. The CDR3 region has the DNA TGCGCCAGCAGCCCAGGATCCCTTGCTAATGAAAAACTGTTTTTT.

This clonotype showed up just a few times. The J gene is TRBJ2-7, the V gene TRBV20-1; D is possibly TRBD1 or TRBD2 (5 bases each). There are 13 residues in the CDR3. V was clipped by 6 bases and J by 4 bases, with 16 bases between them. Per germline, CDR1 DFQATT and CDR2 SNEGSKA (reference sequence). The CDR3: CSAPGPTSYEQYF. In DNA form, the CDR3 reads TGCAGTGCCCCGGGACCAACATCTTACGAGCAGTACTTC.

This clonotype was observed many times. The CDR3 here is CASSAAQGVGEAFF. The CDR3 DNA reads TGCGCCAGCAGTGCCGCACAGGGGGTAGGTGAAGCTTTCTTT. V usage is TRBV10-1 and J usage is TRBJ1-1, with 8 bases matching TRBD1. V dropped 4 bases and J dropped 7; count of bases not matched to a gene: 8. This CDR3 is 14 amino acids long. CDR1 and CDR2 from the germline V gene are WNHNN and SYGVQD (reference sequence).

This clonotype was recorded at least ten times. The V call is TRBV28, the J call TRBJ2-6, with D hard to call. The CDR3 extends over 13 amino acids. Deletions cut 6 bases from V and 0 bases from J, with 3 bases between. The germline gives CDR1 MDHEN, CDR2 SYDVKM. CDR3 amino acids: CASRSSGANVLTF. CDR3 nucleotide sequence: TGTGCCAGCAGAAGCTCTGGGGCCAACGTCCTGACTTTC.

This clonotype was counted only a few times. The chain recombines TRBV4-3 with TRBJ2-3; 7 bases line up with TRBD1. Trimming at V came to 5 bases and at J to 4 bases, leaving 9 bases not matched to a gene. Germline V gene sequence: CDR1 LGHNA, CDR2 YSLEER. CDR3 length: 15 amino acids. For the CDR3, the DNA is TGCGCCAGCAGCACGGGACAGACTCTTGCAGATACGCAGTATTTT. As protein: CASSTGQTLADTQYF.

This clonotype was detected only once. The chain uses TRBV11-2 and TRBJ2-2; TRBD2 might be the D (6 bases). Germline CDR1 and CDR2: SGHAT and FQNNGV. V was clipped by 3 bases and J by 4 bases, with 9 bases between them. The CDR3 covers 14 residues. CDR3 in amino acids: CASSLEGVTGELFF. Here the CDR3 DNA reads TGTGCCAGCAGCTTGGAGGGAGTCACCGGGGAGCTGTTTTTT.

This chain links TRBV5-1 with TRBJ2-7; 7 nucleotides line up with TRBD1. J was trimmed by 2 bases and V by 7 bases; bases with no gene match: 6. There are 13 residues in the CDR3. From germline, CDR1 is SGHRS and CDR2 YFSETQ. The CDR3 DNA reads TGCGCCAGCCAAACCGGGACAGCCTACGAGCAGTACTTC. It specifies CASQTGTAYEQYF. The full variable domain, in which reference TRBV5-1 and TRBJ2-7 provide the parts outside the CDR3, is KAGVTQTPRYLIKTRGQQVTLSCSPISGHRSVSWYQQTPGQGLQFLFEYFSETQRNKGNFPGRFSGRQFSNSRSEMNVSTLELGDSALYLCASQTGTAYEQYFGPGTRLTVT.

As DNA, the CDR3 is TGCAGTGCTAGAGACCGGGCACAGGACCAGTACTTC. It codes for CSARDRAQDQYF. The rearrangement joins TRBV20-1 to TRBJ2-5, with TRBD1 as a possible D gene (5 bases). V was clipped by 0 bases and J by 10 bases, with 12 bases between them. Germline CDR1 reads DFQATT; CDR2 reads SNEGSKA (reference sequence). The CDR3 sequence is 12 residues long.

This clonotype showed up many times. V usage is TRBV7-2 and J usage is TRBJ2-2, with 8 bases aligning to TRBD2. V lost 1 base to trimming and J lost 6 bases; unmatched junction nucleotides: 10. This CDR3 comprises 17 residues. The germline V gene has CDR1 SGHTA and CDR2 FQGNSA. This chain's CDR3 is CASSLGTSLIRAGELFF. The CDR3 DNA reads as TGTGCCAGCAGCTTAGGGACTAGCCTAATCAGGGCCGGGGAGCTGTTTTTT.

This clonotype was detected a few times. This rearrangement joins TRBV6-2 or TRBV6-3 to TRBJ2-7; 8 nucleotides align to TRBD1. Germline V gene data show CDR1 as MNHEY and CDR2 as SVGEGT. V was clipped by 4 bases and J by 5 bases; unmatched bases: 4. The CDR3 is 13 residues long. CDR3 sequence (DNA): TGTGCCAGCAGTTTGGACAGGGATCACGAGCAGTACTTC. Translation: CASSLDRDHEQYF.

In its sample, this clonotype was seen a few times. This chain uses TRBV5-1 with TRBJ2-3; D not certain. The V end was cut by 4 bases, the J end by 6 bases, with 9 bases between. This CDR3 spans 12 amino acids. CDR1 and CDR2 from the germline V gene are SGHRS and YFSETQ. The CDR3 here is CASSPSLDTQYF. Here the CDR3 DNA reads TGCGCCAGCAGCCCGAGCTTGGATACGCAGTATTTT.

This clonotype occurred many times. This chain joins TRBV7-2 and TRBJ2-5, with TRBD1 matching 8 bases. Looked up from germline, CDR1 is SGHTA and CDR2 is FQGNSA. This CDR3 comprises 15 residues. The trim removed 5 bases at V and 4 bases at J, leaving 9 bases unmatched. The CDR3 sequence is CASSPQGDMVETQYF. The CDR3 bases are TGTGCCAGCAGCCCACAGGGGGATATGGTAGAGACCCAGTACTTC.